The 15 T cell receptor beta chains below all came from one sample that was sequenced in a study of T cell repertoires in cytomegalovirus infection. These receptors' targets are unknown. TCRdb re-analysed the reads in MiXCR, keeping a single row per CDR3 protein. The sample yields roughly 800,000 distinct CDR3 sequences, 29% seen once. The material sequenced was cultured CD8+ T cells from PBMCs, taken from culture after CMV antigen stimulation. These receptors all come from a human donor in good health (CMV status not recorded). Some clones in this sample may be carry-over from other donors' samples.

The rearrangement links TRBV5-4 to TRBJ1-6, with D possibly matching TRBD1 (5 bases). Germline loops: CDR1 SGHNT, CDR2 YYREEE (reference sequence). This CDR3 is 14 amino acids long. V was shortened by 2 bases and J by 7 bases, with 10 bases between the two germline ends. For the CDR3, the DNA is TGTGCCAGCAGCTTCTGGAGGGGCAATTCACCCCTCCACTTT. This codes for CASSFWRGNSPLHF. Looking up the rest from reference TRBV5-4 and TRBJ1-6 gives the full variable domain: ETGVTQSPTHLIKTRGQQVTLRCSSQSGHNTVSWYQQALGQGPQFIFQYYREEENGRGNFPPRFSGLQFPNYSSELNVNALELDDSALYLCASSFWRGNSPLHFGNGTRLTVT.

This chain connects TRBV27 to TRBJ1-2, with D unclear. Trimming shortened V by 7 bases and J by 4 bases, and 10 bases separated the two germline ends. The germline V gene has CDR1 MNHEY and CDR2 SMNVEV (reference sequence). The CDR3 extends over 12 amino acids. CDR3 DNA: TGTGCCAGCAAGACCCGGGGCTATGGCTACACCTTC. This codes for CASKTRGYGYTF.

In regard to this clonotype: It may be a read error: a sequence one base away is much more abundant. V usage is TRBV7-8 and J usage is TRBJ2-5; either TRBD1 or TRBD2 may supply D (5 bases each). CDR1 SGHVS and CDR2 FQNEAQ come from the germline V gene. The CDR3 contains 16 residues. CDR3 bases: TGTGCCAGCAGCTTAGATTTGACAAGGGACGGGGAGAACCAGTACTTC. This translates into CASSLDLTRDGENQYF.

This clonotype has a handful of counts. This chain links TRBV5-1 with TRBJ2-3; 9 bases align to TRBD2. The CDR3 extends over 16 amino acids. Trimming took 3 bases from V and 5 from J; bases not matched to a gene: 10. CDR1 is SGHRS, CDR2 YFSETQ, per germline. CDR3 sequence (DNA): TGCGCCAGCAGCTGGGGTAGCGGGGGATCAGGAGATACGCAGTATTTT. This encodes CASSWGSGGSGDTQYF.

This clonotype was counted many times. The chain carries TRBV7-8 and TRBJ2-7; the D is unclear. From germline, CDR1 is SGHVS and CDR2 FQNEAQ. CDR3 length: 13 residues. The V end was cut by 5 bases, the J end by 3 bases, with 11 bases between. In DNA, the CDR3 is TGTGCCAGCAGCCTAAATCGTCTCTACGAGCAGTACGTC. This translates into CASSLNRLYEQYV.

This clonotype was picked up many times. This rearrangement joins TRBV7-6 to TRBJ1-1; D gene ambiguous. The CDR3 loop spans 13 amino acids. V was pared by 6 bases and J by 6 bases, with 14 bases between. CDR1 SGHVS and CDR2 FNYEAQ come from the germline V gene. CDR3 residues: CASSLSVFAEAFF. The CDR3 bases are TGTGCCAGCAGTCTGTCGGTTTTCGCTGAAGCTTTCTTT.

This clonotype occurred a few times. The genes are TRBV6-2 or TRBV6-3 and TRBJ1-2; D is uncertain. CDR3 size: 14 residues. Trimming removed 0 bases from V and 4 bases from J, with 9 bases in between. Germline CDR1 MNHEY, CDR2 SVGEGT. CDR3 nucleotide sequence: TGTGCCAGCAGTTACTCAACACCCAGCTATGGCTACACCTTC. It codes for CASSYSTPSYGYTF.

Many counts were recorded for this clonotype. The chain combines TRBV7-9 with TRBJ2-5; a weak D match, TRBD1 (6 bases). Trimming pared 5 bases from V and 1 base from J, leaving 14 bases between. CDR1 and CDR2 from the germline V gene are SEHNR and FQNEAQ (reference sequence). The CDR3 loop spans 15 amino acids. CDR3 sequence: CASSQDSPLQETQYF. The CDR3 DNA is TGTGCCAGCAGCCAGGACAGTCCCCTCCAAGAGACCCAGTACTTC.

The J gene is TRBJ2-3, the V gene TRBV19; D not resolved. The germline gives CDR1 LNHDA, CDR2 SQIVND (reference sequence). Between the trimmed V and J ends, which lost 3 bases and 1 base, there was a span of 14 bases. This CDR3 has 16 amino acids. This chain's CDR3 is CASSIIHGPCTDTQYF. The CDR3 bases are TGTGCCAGTAGTATCATACATGGCCCATGCACAGATACGCAGTATTTT.

The rearrangement joins TRBV6-5 to TRBJ1-5, with D hard to call. The ends were cut back, 6 bases at V and 6 bases at J, with 12 bases in the middle. CDR1 and CDR2 (germline): MNHEY, SVGAGI. This CDR3 contains 13 residues. The CDR3 sequence is CASSEDDTQPQHF. The CDR3 coding sequence is TGTGCCAGCAGCGAAGACGATACTCAGCCCCAGCATTTT.

This clonotype showed up many times. V gene TRBV6-5 combines with J gene TRBJ2-7; 7 bases are shared with TRBD1. Germline values: CDR1 MNHEY, CDR2 SVGAGI. The CDR3 length is 17 residues. Trimming took 2 bases from V and 2 from J; bases not matched to a gene: 12. CDR3 nucleotides: TGTGCCAGCAGTTACCTTCCCGGACAGGTTGGAACCTACGAGCAGTACTTC. Amino acids: CASSYLPGQVGTYEQYF.

This clonotype was picked up a small number of times. The rearrangement links TRBV4-3 to TRBJ2-1, with 13 bases fitting TRBD2. This CDR3 has 18 residues. The ends lost 3 bases at V and 7 bases at J; junction bases unmatched: 12. Germline loops: CDR1 LGHNA, CDR2 YSLEER. CDR3 in DNA: TGCGCCAGCAGCCACGTCCCTACTAGCGGGGGGGCCGGGAATGAGCAGTTCTTC. Translated, it gives CASSHVPTSGGAGNEQFF.

This clonotype was picked up a small number of times. The chain is built from TRBV4-3 and TRBJ2-6, with D perhaps matching TRBD2 (6 bases). The CDR3 is made up of 15 amino acids. V dropped 1 base and J dropped 2 bases, with 6 bases sitting between them. CDR1 and CDR2 (germline): LGHNA, YSLEER. The CDR3 DNA follows: TGCGCCAGCAGCCAAGGGAGGGCTGGGGCCAACGTCCTGACTTTC. It yields the protein CASSQGRAGANVLTF.

The chain recombines TRBV6-2 or TRBV6-3 with TRBJ1-2; D possibly corresponds to TRBD1 (6 bases). Per the germline V gene, CDR1 is MNHEY and CDR2 is SVGEGT. Trimming pared 2 bases from V and 3 bases from J, leaving 13 bases between. The CDR3 loop spans 15 amino acids. Here the CDR3 reads CASSYDRTSDYGYTF. DNA for the CDR3: TGTGCCAGCAGTTACGACAGGACCTCTGACTATGGCTACACCTTC.

The chain has TRBV2 and TRBJ1-5; 10 nucleotides match TRBD1. Germline V CDR1 and CDR2: SNHLY, FYNNEI. The CDR3 loop spans 18 amino acids. After removal of 4 bases from V and 6 bases from J, the junction contained 15 bases not matched to a gene. The CDR3 DNA sequence: TGTGCCAGCAGTGGAAGAGCGGGGGGACAGGGGAACGTTCAGCCCCAGCATTTT. As protein: CASSGRAGGQGNVQPQHF.